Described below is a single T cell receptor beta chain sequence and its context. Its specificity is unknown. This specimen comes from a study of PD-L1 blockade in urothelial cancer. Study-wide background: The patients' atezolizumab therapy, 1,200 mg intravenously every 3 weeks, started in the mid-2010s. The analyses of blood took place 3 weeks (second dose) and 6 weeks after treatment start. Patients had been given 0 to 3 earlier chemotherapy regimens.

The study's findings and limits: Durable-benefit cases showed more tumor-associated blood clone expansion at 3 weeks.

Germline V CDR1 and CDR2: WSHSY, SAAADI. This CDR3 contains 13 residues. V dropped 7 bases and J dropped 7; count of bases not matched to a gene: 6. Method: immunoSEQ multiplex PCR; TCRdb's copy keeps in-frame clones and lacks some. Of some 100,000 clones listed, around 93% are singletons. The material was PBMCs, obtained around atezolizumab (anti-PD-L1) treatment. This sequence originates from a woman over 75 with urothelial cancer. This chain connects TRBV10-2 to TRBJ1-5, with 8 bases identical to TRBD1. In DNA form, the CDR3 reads TGCGCCAGCACCTCAGGGGGCAGGCAGCCCCAGCATTTT. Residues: CASTSGGRQPQHF.